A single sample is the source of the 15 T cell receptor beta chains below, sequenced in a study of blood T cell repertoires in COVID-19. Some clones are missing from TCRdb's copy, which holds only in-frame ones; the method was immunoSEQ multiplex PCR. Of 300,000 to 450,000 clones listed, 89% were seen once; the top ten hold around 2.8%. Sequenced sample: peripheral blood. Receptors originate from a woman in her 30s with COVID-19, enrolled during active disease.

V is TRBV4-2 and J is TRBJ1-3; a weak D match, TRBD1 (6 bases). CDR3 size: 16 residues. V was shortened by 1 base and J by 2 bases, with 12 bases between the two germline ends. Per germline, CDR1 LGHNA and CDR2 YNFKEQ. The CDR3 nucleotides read TGTGCCAGCAGCCAAGTGGGGGGGCGAACTGGAAACACCATATATTTT. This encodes CASSQVGGRTGNTIYF.

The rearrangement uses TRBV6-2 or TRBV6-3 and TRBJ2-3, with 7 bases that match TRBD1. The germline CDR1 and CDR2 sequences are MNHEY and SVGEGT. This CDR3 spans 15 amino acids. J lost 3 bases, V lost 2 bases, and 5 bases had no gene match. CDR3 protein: CASSYPTGRTDTQYF. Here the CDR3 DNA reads TGTGCCAGCAGTTACCCGACAGGGAGAACAGATACGCAGTATTTT.

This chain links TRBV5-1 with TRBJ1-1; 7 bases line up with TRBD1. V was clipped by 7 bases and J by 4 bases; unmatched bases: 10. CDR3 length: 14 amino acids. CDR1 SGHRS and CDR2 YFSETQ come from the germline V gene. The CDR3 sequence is CASGARGLGTEAFF. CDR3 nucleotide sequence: TGCGCCAGCGGCGCCAGGGGGTTGGGCACTGAAGCTTTCTTT.

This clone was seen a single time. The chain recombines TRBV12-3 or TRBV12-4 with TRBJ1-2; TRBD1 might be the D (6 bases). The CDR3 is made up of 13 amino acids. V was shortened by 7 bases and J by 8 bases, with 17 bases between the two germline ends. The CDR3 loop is CASNSGATGGYTF. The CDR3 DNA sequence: TGTGCCAGCAATTCAGGGGCAACTGGGGGCTACACCTTC.

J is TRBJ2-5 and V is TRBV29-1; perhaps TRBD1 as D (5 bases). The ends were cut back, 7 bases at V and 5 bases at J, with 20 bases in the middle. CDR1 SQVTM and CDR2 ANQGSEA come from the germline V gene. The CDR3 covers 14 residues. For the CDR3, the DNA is TGCAGCGCTGCGTCCCAGGGAAATTGGGAGACCCAGTACTTC. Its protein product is CSAASQGNWETQYF.

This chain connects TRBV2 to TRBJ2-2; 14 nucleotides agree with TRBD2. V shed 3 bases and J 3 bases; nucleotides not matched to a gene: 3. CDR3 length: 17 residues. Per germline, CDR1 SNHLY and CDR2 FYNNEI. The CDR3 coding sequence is TGTGCCAGCAGTGACCCGGGACTAGCGGGAGACACCGGGGAGCTGTTTTTT. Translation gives CASSDPGLAGDTGELFF.

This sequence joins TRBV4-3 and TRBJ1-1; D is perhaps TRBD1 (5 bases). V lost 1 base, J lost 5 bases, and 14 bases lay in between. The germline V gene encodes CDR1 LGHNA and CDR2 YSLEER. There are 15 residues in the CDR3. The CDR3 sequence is CASSQVGGSYTEAFF. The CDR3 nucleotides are TGCGCCAGCAGCCAAGTCGGGGGAAGTTATACTGAAGCTTTCTTT.

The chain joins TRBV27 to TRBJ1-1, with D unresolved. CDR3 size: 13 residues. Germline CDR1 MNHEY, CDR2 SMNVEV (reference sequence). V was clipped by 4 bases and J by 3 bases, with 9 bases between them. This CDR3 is CASSWSGHTEAFF. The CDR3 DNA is TGTGCCAGCAGTTGGAGCGGGCACACTGAAGCTTTCTTT.

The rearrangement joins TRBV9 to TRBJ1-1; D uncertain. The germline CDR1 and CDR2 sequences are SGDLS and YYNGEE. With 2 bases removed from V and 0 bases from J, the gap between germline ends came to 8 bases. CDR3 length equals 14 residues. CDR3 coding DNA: TGTGCCAGCAGCGTTTTCGGGGTGAACACTGAAGCTTTCTTT. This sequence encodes CASSVFGVNTEAFF.

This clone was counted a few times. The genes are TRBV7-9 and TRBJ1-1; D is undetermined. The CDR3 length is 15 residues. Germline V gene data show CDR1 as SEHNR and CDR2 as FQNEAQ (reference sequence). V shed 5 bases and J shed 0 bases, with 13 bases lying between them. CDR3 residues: CASSREGILNTEAFF. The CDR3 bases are TGTGCCAGCAGCCGCGAGGGAATTTTGAACACTGAAGCTTTCTTT. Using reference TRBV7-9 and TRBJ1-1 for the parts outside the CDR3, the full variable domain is DTGVSQNPRHKITKRGQNVTFRCDPISEHNRLYWYRQTLGQGPEFLTYFQNEAQLEKSRLLSDRFSAERPKGSFSTLEIQRTEQGDSAMYLCASSREGILNTEAFFGQGTRLTVV.

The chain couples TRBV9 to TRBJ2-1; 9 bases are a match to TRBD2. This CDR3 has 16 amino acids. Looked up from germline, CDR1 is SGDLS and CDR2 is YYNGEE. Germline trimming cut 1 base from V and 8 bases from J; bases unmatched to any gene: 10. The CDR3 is CASSVLASGIIHEQFF. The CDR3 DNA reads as TGTGCCAGCAGCGTACTAGCTAGCGGGATAATCCATGAGCAGTTCTTC.

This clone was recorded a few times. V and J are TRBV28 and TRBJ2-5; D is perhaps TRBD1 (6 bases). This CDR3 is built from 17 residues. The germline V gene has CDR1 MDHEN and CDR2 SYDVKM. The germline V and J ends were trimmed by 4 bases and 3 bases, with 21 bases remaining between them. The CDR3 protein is CASSYSMAGVQKETQYF. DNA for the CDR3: TGTGCCAGCAGTTACTCCATGGCAGGGGTGCAGAAAGAGACCCAGTACTTC.

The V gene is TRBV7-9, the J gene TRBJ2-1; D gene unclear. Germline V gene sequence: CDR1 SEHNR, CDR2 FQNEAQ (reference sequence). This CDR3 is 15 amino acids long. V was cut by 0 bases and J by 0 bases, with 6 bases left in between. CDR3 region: CASSLASSSYNEQFF. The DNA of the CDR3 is TGTGCCAGCAGCTTAGCGTCGAGCTCCTACAATGAGCAGTTCTTC.

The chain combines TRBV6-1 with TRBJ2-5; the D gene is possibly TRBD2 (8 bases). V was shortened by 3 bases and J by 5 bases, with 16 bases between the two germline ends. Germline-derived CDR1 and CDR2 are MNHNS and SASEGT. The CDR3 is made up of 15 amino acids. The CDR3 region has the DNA TGTGCCAGCAGTGACAACAGGGGACTAGGGGAGACCCAGTACTTC. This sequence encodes CASSDNRGLGETQYF.

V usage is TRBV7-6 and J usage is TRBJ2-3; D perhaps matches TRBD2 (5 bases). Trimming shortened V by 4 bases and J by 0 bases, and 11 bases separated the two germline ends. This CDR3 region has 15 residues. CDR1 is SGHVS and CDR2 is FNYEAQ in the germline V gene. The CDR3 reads CASSSLGVSTDTQYF. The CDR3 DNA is TGTGCCAGCAGCTCCCTCGGGGTGAGCACAGATACGCAGTATTTT.